One T cell receptor beta chain is described in this entry. Its matching antigen is unknown. The data stem from a study of T cell responses to AZD1222 COVID-19 vaccine. Profiling relied on immunoSEQ multiplex PCR, and the TCRdb table lists in-frame clones only, not all of them. The table lists roughly 150,000 clones, over 80% of them singletons. Findings and limits, study-wide: Dominant CD4 TCR responses targeted spike regions 160-218 and 743-854. Scientists sampled the repertoires only once the peak T cell response had passed.

V was trimmed by 4 bases and J by 5 bases, leaving 10 bases between them. Germline V gene lookup returns CDR1 GTSNPN and CDR2 SVGIG (reference sequence). This CDR3 is 12 amino acids long. This clonotype was obtained from an adult who received the AZD1222 COVID-19 vaccine. The sequencing used peripheral blood, collected 28 days after the second AZD1222 dose. The J gene is TRBJ2-3, the V gene TRBV30; D not certain. The CDR3 coding sequence is TGTGCCTGGACCCGCGAGTTAGATACGCAGTATTTT. Translating it yields CAWTRELDTQYF.